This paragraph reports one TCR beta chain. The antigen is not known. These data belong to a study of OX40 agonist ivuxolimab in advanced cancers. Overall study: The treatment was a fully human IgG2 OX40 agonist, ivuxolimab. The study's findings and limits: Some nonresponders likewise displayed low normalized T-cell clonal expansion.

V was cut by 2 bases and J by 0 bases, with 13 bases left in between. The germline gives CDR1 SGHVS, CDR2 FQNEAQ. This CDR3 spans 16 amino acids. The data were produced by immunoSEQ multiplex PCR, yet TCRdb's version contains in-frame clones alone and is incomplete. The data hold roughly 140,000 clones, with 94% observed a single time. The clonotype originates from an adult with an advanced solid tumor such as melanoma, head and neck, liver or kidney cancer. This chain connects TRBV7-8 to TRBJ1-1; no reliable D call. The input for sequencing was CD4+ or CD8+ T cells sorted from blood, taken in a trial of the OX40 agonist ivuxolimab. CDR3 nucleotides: TGTGCCAGCAGCTTACGGCAGGTAAACTTGAACACTGAAGCTTTCTTT. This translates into CASSLRQVNLNTEAFF.